Each of the 6 T cell receptor beta chains below was sequenced from the same sample in a study of blood T cell repertoires in COVID-19 (dated by TCRdb to the early 2020s). Libraries were built with the immunoSEQ multiplex PCR assay. TCRdb retrieved this table from immuneACCESS and kept in-frame rearrangements only. Not all clones are present; in checked studies, unresolved V genes account for under half, and no reason is known for the remainder. The sample has 140,000 to 150,000 clones on record, approximately 80% of them singletons. The leading ten clones occupy 8.2% of the sample. The sequenced sample was peripheral blood. These receptor sequences come from a human donor in a cohort sampled during active COVID-19.

V is TRBV19 and J is TRBJ2-7; D is possibly TRBD2 (6 bases). The CDR3 has 14 amino acids. The V end lost 5 bases, the J end lost 2 bases, and 13 bases lay between the germline ends. Germline CDR1 and CDR2: LNHDA and SQIVND (reference sequence). CDR3: CASSWGTETYEQYF. The CDR3 bases are TGTGCCAGTAGTTGGGGGACTGAAACCTACGAGCAGTACTTC.

This rearrangement joins TRBV3-1 (or the pseudogene TRBV3-2) to TRBJ1-5; 9 nucleotides agree with TRBD1. From germline, CDR1 is LGHDT and CDR2 YNNKEL (reference sequence). Trimming removed 3 bases from V and 2 bases from J; junction bases left unmatched: 11. The CDR3 spans 18 residues. The DNA of the CDR3 is TGTGCCAGCAGCCAGGGACAGGGCGGTGTCGGTGGCAATCAGCCCCAGCATTTT. Its protein product is CASSQGQGGVGGNQPQHF.

The rearrangement joins TRBV7-2 to TRBJ1-2, with D unresolved. The V end was cut by 3 bases, the J end by 3 bases, with 8 bases between. The CDR3 sequence is 13 residues long. Germline assignment: CDR1 SGHTA and CDR2 FQGNSA. As DNA, the CDR3 is TGTGCCAGCAGCTTTAACGCAGACTATGGCTACACCTTC. Its translation is CASSFNADYGYTF.

J is TRBJ2-7 and V is TRBV2; TRBD1 matches 10 bases. Trimming removed 8 bases from V and 1 base from J; junction bases left unmatched: 2. This CDR3 spans 13 amino acids. CDR1 and CDR2 (germline): SNHLY, FYNNEI. In DNA form, the CDR3 reads TGTGCCAGCGGACAGGGGGGATCCTACGAGCAGTACTTC. Its translation: CASGQGGSYEQYF.

The V and J genes are TRBV7-9 and TRBJ2-3; no firm D call. Between the trimmed V and J ends, which lost 5 bases and 0 bases, there was a span of 6 bases. The CDR3 totals 13 residues. Germline values: CDR1 SEHNR, CDR2 FQNEAQ (reference sequence). The CDR3 protein is CASSPVSTDTQYF. For the CDR3, the DNA is TGTGCCAGCAGCCCCGTAAGCACAGATACGCAGTATTTT.

The chain has TRBV3-1 (or the pseudogene TRBV3-2) and TRBJ2-3; TRBD2 might be the D (6 bases). V was shortened by 4 bases and J by 3 bases, with 8 bases between the two germline ends. The CDR3 totals 13 residues. Germline V gives CDR1 LGHDT, CDR2 YNNKEL (reference sequence). The CDR3 DNA follows: TGTGCCAGCAGCCCCCGGGGGACAGATACGCAGTATTTT. This codes for CASSPRGTDTQYF.